The 9 T cell receptor beta chains given below trace back to one sample, sequenced in a study of regulatory T cells in long-lasting Graves disease. This sample's time point: persistent/refractory GD, antithyroid drugs over 5 years with positive TRAb. With RNA extracted from PBMCs as input, the TCR library was made. Building the TCR beta libraries relied on iRepertoire HTBI primers, and CDR3 regions underwent Arm-PCR. TCRdb itself ran the multiplex PCR reads through MiXCR, one entry per CDR3 protein. This sample has over 250,000 distinct CDR3 sequences, with around 20% found just once. Here the sequenced sample was peripheral blood mononuclear cells (PBMCs), taken when the disease was refractory, from a patient treated with antithyroid drugs. The receptors shown here come from a female donor with Graves disease.

The chain links TRBV28 to TRBJ2-7, with TRBD2 identical over 9 bases. This CDR3 comprises 15 residues. V lost 6 bases to trimming and J lost 5 bases; unmatched junction nucleotides: 11. Per germline, CDR1 MDHEN and CDR2 SYDVKM. In DNA, the CDR3 is TGTGCCAGCAGCCCCCAGGTAGCGGGAGTCAACGAGCAGTACTTC. Protein sequence: CASSPQVAGVNEQYF.

This clonotype was counted at least ten times. The CDR3 protein is CASSLFSSRDSPLHF. As DNA, the CDR3 is TGTGCCAGCAGCTTATTCTCTTCGAGAGATTCACCCCTCCACTTT. This chain connects TRBV11-2 to TRBJ1-6; D is uncertain. The V end lost 2 bases, the J end lost 8 bases, and 13 bases lay between the germline ends. The CDR3 spans 15 residues. Per germline, CDR1 SGHAT and CDR2 FQNNGV. The entire variable domain, with the rest obtained from reference TRBV11-2 and TRBJ1-6, is as follows: EAGVAQSPRYKIIEKRQSVAFWCNPISGHATLYWYQQILGQGPKLLIQFQNNGVVDDSQLPKDRFSAERLKGVDSTLKIQPAKLEDSAVYLCASSLFSSRDSPLHFGNGTRLTVT.

This clonotype has a handful of counts. This chain joins TRBV3-1 and TRBJ2-7, with D hard to call. V dropped 0 bases and J dropped 6 bases, with 12 bases sitting between them. CDR1 LGHDT and CDR2 YNNKEL come from the germline V gene (reference sequence). The CDR3 covers 14 residues. DNA of the CDR3: TGTGCCAGCAGCCAAGATACGGTCTCGGGCGAGCAGTACTTC. Residues: CASSQDTVSGEQYF.

The V gene is TRBV9, the J gene TRBJ2-3; 8 positions match TRBD2. From germline, CDR1 is SGDLS and CDR2 YYNGEE. The ends lost 5 bases at V and 5 bases at J; junction bases unmatched: 19. The CDR3 sequence is 18 residues long. The CDR3 loop reads CASSKEVGLVGEIDTQYF. The CDR3 DNA reads TGTGCCAGCAGTAAGGAAGTGGGACTAGTGGGAGAAATAGATACGCAGTATTTT.

Comment on this clonotype: Possible read error: a much larger clone is one base away. CDR3 sequence reads: CASSQVGTAYEQYF. In nucleotides, the CDR3 is TGTGCCAGCAGCCAGGTGGGCACAGCCTACGAGCAGTACTTC. The V call is TRBV6-1, the J call TRBJ2-7; D is unclear. The CDR3 consists of 14 residues. The V gene lost 6 bases and the J gene lost 2 bases, with 14 bases spanning the gap. Germline V lookup: CDR1 MNHNS, CDR2 SASEGT.

This clonotype was observed at least ten times. The chain carries TRBV5-1 and TRBJ1-1; D possibly corresponds to TRBD1 (6 bases). The germline V and J ends were trimmed by 4 bases and 8 bases, with 18 bases remaining between them. The CDR3 length is 14 residues. The germline V gene has CDR1 SGHRS and CDR2 YFSETQ. This CDR3 reads CASSDPQGREEAFF. The DNA of the CDR3 is TGCGCCAGCAGCGACCCACAGGGAAGGGAAGAAGCTTTCTTT.

This clonotype occurred many times. V gene TRBV28 combines with J gene TRBJ2-7; D is uncertain. Trimming shortened V by 10 bases and J by 2 bases, and 12 bases separated the two germline ends. CDR3 length equals 12 residues. In germline, CDR1 is MDHEN, CDR2 SYDVKM. The CDR3 region has the DNA TGTGCCACTGGGTCCGGTCCCTACGAGCAGTACTTC. The encoded protein is CATGSGPYEQYF.

V and J are TRBV3-1 and TRBJ2-3, with 12 bases fitting TRBD2. The ends lost 4 bases at V and 0 bases at J; junction bases unmatched: 8. Germline V gene sequence: CDR1 LGHDT, CDR2 YNNKEL (reference sequence). The CDR3 has 18 amino acids. The CDR3, as DNA: TGTGCCAGCAGCCCCCCGCTAGCGGGAGGGTTTAGCACAGATACGCAGTATTTT. Amino acids: CASSPPLAGGFSTDTQYF.

The chain links TRBV7-9 to TRBJ2-7, with 8 bases identical to TRBD1. The CDR3 has 15 residues. After removal of 3 bases from V and 2 bases from J, the junction contained 6 bases not matched to a gene. Germline CDR1 reads SEHNR; CDR2 reads FQNEAQ (reference sequence). The CDR3 sequence is CASSFTRDRPYEQYF. The CDR3 coding sequence is TGTGCCAGCAGCTTTACCCGGGACAGGCCCTACGAGCAGTACTTC.